Below, 3 T cell receptor beta chains from the same sample are listed, as sequenced in a study of monozygotic twins with inflammatory bowel disease. TCRdb reprocessed the 5' RACE reads and stores each CDR3 protein as one record, lacking DNA. The repertoire table contains under 200,000 distinct CDR3 sequences. Sequenced material: blood. Source of these receptors: a human donor with ulcerative colitis or Crohn's disease, or a healthy co-twin of an affected twin (not recorded which).

The chain recombines TRBV7-9 with TRBJ1-2; TCRdb designates TRBD1, a call that cannot be tested without DNA. The length of the CDR3 is 14 residues. Germline loops: CDR1 SEHNR, CDR2 FQNEAQ (reference sequence). The CDR3 is CASSSWTESYGYTF.

The chain uses TRBV2 and TRBJ2-3; the D gene TCRdb calls, TRBD2, cannot be checked with no DNA. Germline V lookup: CDR1 SNHLY, CDR2 FYNNEI. The CDR3 has 17 amino acids. The CDR3 here is CASRRASSGQYTDTQYF.

This rearrangement joins TRBV7-2 to TRBJ2-1; the TRBD2 assignment by TCRdb is unverifiable without DNA. The length of the CDR3 is 17 residues. Germline-derived CDR1 and CDR2 are SGHTA and FQGNSA. The chain's CDR3 is CASTNTLEGTSYNEQFF.